A single sample is the source of the 30 T cell receptor beta chains below, sequenced in a study of blood T cell repertoires in COVID-19. Generated by immunoSEQ multiplex PCR, the TCRdb table keeps only in-frame clones and is missing some. The profile covers about 130,000 clones, with approximately 80% appearing a single time and approximately 10% taken by the ten largest. Material for sequencing was PBMCs or T cells enriched from blood (not recorded which). The source of these receptors is a man in his fifties or sixties who had recovered from COVID-19.

The V and J genes are TRBV3-1 (or the pseudogene TRBV3-2) and TRBJ1-3; 7 bases match TRBD1. This CDR3 comprises 15 residues. Germline loops: CDR1 LGHDT, CDR2 YNNKEL (reference sequence). The trim removed 4 bases at V and 0 bases at J, leaving 3 bases unmatched. The CDR3 DNA follows: TGTGCCAGCAGCCGAGGGACAGTCTCTGGAAACACCATATATTTT. Its protein is CASSRGTVSGNTIYF.

This clone has at least ten counts. CDR3 sequence (DNA): TGTGCCAGCAGCTTATCCCTAGCGGGGCACAATGAGCAGTTCTTC. Protein sequence: CASSLSLAGHNEQFF. The chain employs TRBV13 and TRBJ2-1; 9 nucleotides match TRBD2. Losses at the gene ends were 2 bases for V and 5 bases for J; bases not matched to a gene: 4. This CDR3 region has 15 residues. The germline gives CDR1 PRHDT, CDR2 FYEKMQ (reference sequence). Filled out from reference TRBV13 and TRBJ2-1, the complete variable domain reads AAGVIQSPRHLIKEKRETATLKCYPIPRHDTVYWYQQGPGQDPQFLISFYEKMQSDKGSIPDRFSAQQFSDYHSELNMSSLELGDSALYFCASSLSLAGHNEQFFGPGTRLTVL.

The genes are TRBV7-2 and TRBJ2-4; TRBD1 might be the D (6 bases). Germline V gives CDR1 SGHTA, CDR2 FQGNSA. V lost 2 bases, J lost 2 bases, and 13 bases lay in between. CDR3 length: 16 residues. The CDR3 protein is CASSLTGKGSKNIQYF. CDR3 coding DNA: TGTGCCAGCAGCTTAACAGGGAAGGGATCCAAAAACATTCAGTACTTC. The full variable domain, with the rest looked up from reference TRBV7-2 and TRBJ2-4, is GAGVSQSPSNKVTEKGKDVELRCDPISGHTALYWYRQSLGQGLEFLIYFQGNSAPDKSGLPSDRFSAERTGGSVSTLTIQRTQQEDSAVYLCASSLTGKGSKNIQYFGAGTRLSVL.

The chain has TRBV5-1 and TRBJ2-1, with TRBD2 matching 9 bases. Germline V gene sequence: CDR1 SGHRS, CDR2 YFSETQ. CDR3 length equals 15 residues. Trimming cost V 0 bases and J 4 bases; bases outside gene matches: 2. The CDR3 reads CASSLASGVYNEQFF. The CDR3 DNA is TGCGCCAGCAGCTTGGCTAGCGGGGTTTACAATGAGCAGTTCTTC.

J is TRBJ2-1 and V is TRBV27; maybe TRBD1 (6 bases). CDR1 is MNHEY, CDR2 SMNVEV, per germline (reference sequence). The CDR3 sequence is 12 residues long. Trimming pared 5 bases from V and 9 bases from J, leaving 11 bases between. The CDR3 bases are TGTGCCAGCAGTCCACAGGGCGGTGAGCAGTTCTTC. Translating gives CASSPQGGEQFF.

This clone is a singleton in its sample. The gene calls are TRBV6-2 or TRBV6-3 and TRBJ1-6; possible D gene TRBD1, 5 bases. Trimming stripped 4 bases from V and 0 bases from J, with 13 bases between. The length of the CDR3 is 17 residues. From germline, CDR1 is MNHEY and CDR2 SVGEGT. The CDR3 loop is CASSWNRMSSYNSPLHF. For the CDR3, the DNA is TGTGCCAGCAGTTGGAACAGGATGAGCTCCTATAATTCACCCCTCCACTTT.

The chain links TRBV28 to TRBJ1-2, with TRBD1 matching over 7 bases. This CDR3 contains 15 residues. CDR1 MDHEN and CDR2 SYDVKM come from the germline V gene. V lost 6 bases to trimming and J lost 4 bases; unmatched junction nucleotides: 11. CDR3 bases: TGTGCCAGCAGCCTGGGGACAGTCTGGGGCTATGGCTACACCTTC. Translated, it gives CASSLGTVWGYGYTF.

The V and J genes are TRBV5-1 and TRBJ2-7, with TRBD1 identical over 10 bases. V lost 0 bases to trimming and J lost 5 bases; unmatched junction nucleotides: 8. The germline V gene has CDR1 SGHRS and CDR2 YFSETQ. The CDR3 is made up of 16 amino acids. The CDR3: CASSLALGTGVDEQYF. The DNA of the CDR3 is TGCGCCAGCAGCTTGGCCCTGGGGACAGGGGTTGACGAGCAGTACTTC.

This chain links TRBV18 with TRBJ2-5; TRBD1 matches 10 bases. The V gene end was trimmed by 2 bases and the J gene end by 7 bases; junction bases not matched to a gene: 13. The CDR3 spans 17 residues. Germline loops: CDR1 KGHSH, CDR2 LQKENI. CDR3 sequence: CASSPIVPGTGVGTQYF. The CDR3 DNA reads TGTGCCAGCTCACCAATCGTTCCCGGGACAGGGGTCGGGACCCAGTACTTC.

The V gene is TRBV2, the J gene TRBJ2-1; D gene uncertain. V was clipped by 4 bases and J by 0 bases, with 13 bases between them. The CDR3 is 16 residues long. Germline assignment: CDR1 SNHLY and CDR2 FYNNEI. Written as DNA, the CDR3 is TGTGCCAGCAGTGTCGCTAACCCGAGCTCCTACAATGAGCAGTTCTTC. This codes for CASSVANPSSYNEQFF.

This chain uses TRBV19 with TRBJ1-1; no clear D. Looked up from germline, CDR1 is LNHDA and CDR2 is SQIVND (reference sequence). V was shortened by 5 bases and J by 1 base, with 5 bases between the two germline ends. CDR3 length equals 12 residues. The CDR3 spells CASSPQNTEAFF. The CDR3, as DNA: TGTGCCAGTAGTCCCCAGAACACTGAAGCTTTCTTT.

The V gene is TRBV12-5, the J gene TRBJ2-3, with 12 bases that match TRBD2. V lost 6 bases to trimming and J lost 7 bases; unmatched junction nucleotides: 8. Germline V gene sequence: CDR1 LGHNT, CDR2 FRNRAP. CDR3 length: 15 residues. CDR3 amino acids: CASGRGTSGSNTQYF. CDR3 DNA: TGTGCTAGTGGCCGGGGGACTAGCGGGTCCAATACGCAGTATTTT.

The rearrangement joins TRBV18 to TRBJ1-2, with unresolved D. The V gene's germline CDR1 is KGHSH and CDR2 LQKENI. The V end was cut by 2 bases, the J end by 3 bases, with 7 bases between. The CDR3 consists of 13 residues. The chain's CDR3 is CASSPREDYGYTF. CDR3 DNA sequence: TGTGCCAGCTCACCAAGGGAGGACTATGGCTACACCTTC.

The chain recombines TRBV7-2 with TRBJ1-4; 9 bases align to TRBD1. The CDR3 runs 15 residues. CDR1 SGHTA and CDR2 FQGNSA come from the germline V gene. Unmatched junction bases numbered 9, after V lost 5 bases and J lost 8 bases. CDR3 protein: CASSPTGTGLEKLFF. The CDR3 coding sequence is TGTGCCAGCAGCCCCACCGGGACAGGGCTCGAAAAACTGTTTTTT.

The V call is TRBV11-2, the J call TRBJ2-7, with 8 bases aligning to TRBD1. Trimming at V came to 0 bases and at J to 5 bases, leaving 9 bases not matched to a gene. CDR3 size: 16 residues. CDR1 and CDR2 (germline): SGHAT, FQNNGV. The CDR3 protein is CASSLDSPGQGNEQYF. In DNA, the CDR3 is TGTGCCAGCAGCTTAGATTCCCCAGGACAGGGTAACGAGCAGTACTTC.

This chain links TRBV19 with TRBJ1-5, with TRBD1 matching 7 bases. CDR1 is LNHDA, CDR2 SQIVND, per germline (reference sequence). V shed 4 bases and J 0 bases; nucleotides not matched to a gene: 6. The CDR3 is 16 amino acids. CDR3 sequence: CASSTGTANSNQPQHF. As DNA, the CDR3 is TGTGCCAGTAGTACCGGGACAGCTAATAGCAATCAGCCCCAGCATTTT. Full variable domain (outside the CDR3, taken from reference TRBV19 and TRBJ1-5): DGGITQSPKYLFRKEGQNVTLSCEQNLNHDAMYWYRQDPGQGLRLIYYSQIVNDFQKGDIAEGYSVSREKKESFPLTVTSAQKNPTAFYLCASSTGTANSNQPQHFGDGTRLSIL.

There are a few counts of this clone. The genes are TRBV9 and TRBJ1-1, with D possibly being TRBD1 (5 bases). Trimming pared 6 bases from V and 1 base from J, leaving 10 bases between. Per the germline V gene, CDR1 is SGDLS and CDR2 is YYNGEE. This CDR3 spans 13 amino acids. The CDR3 loop reads CASNKQENTEAFF. The CDR3 nucleotides read TGTGCCAGCAACAAACAGGAGAACACTGAAGCTTTCTTT.

This chain joins TRBV5-1 and TRBJ2-7, with D uncertain. Trimming left V 0 bases short and J 4 bases short, with 11 bases between. Germline V gives CDR1 SGHRS, CDR2 YFSETQ. The CDR3 is made up of 14 amino acids. In DNA, the CDR3 is TGCGCCAGCAGCTTGGGCCCAGGAATTTACGAGCAGTACTTC. Its protein is CASSLGPGIYEQYF.

V gene TRBV19 combines with J gene TRBJ2-2, with 9 positions matching TRBD1. V shed 4 bases and J 4 bases; nucleotides not matched to a gene: 4. The germline V gene encodes CDR1 LNHDA and CDR2 SQIVND (reference sequence). The CDR3 spans 15 residues. CDR3 in amino acids: CASSRDRVPTGELFF. The CDR3, as DNA: TGTGCCAGTAGTAGGGACAGGGTCCCCACCGGGGAGCTGTTTTTT.

This clone showed up just once. The CDR3 sequence: CASRYRGANGYTF. In DNA, the CDR3 is TGTGCCAGCAGGTACAGGGGTGCAAATGGCTACACCTTC. This sequence joins TRBV6-2 or TRBV6-3 and TRBJ1-2, with 7 bases aligning to TRBD1. Looked up from germline, CDR1 is MNHEY and CDR2 is SVGEGT. The ends lost 6 bases at V and 6 bases at J; junction bases unmatched: 7. This CDR3 comprises 13 residues.

This clone has more than one count but fewer than ten. The rearrangement links TRBV7-2 to TRBJ2-3, with 11 bases fitting TRBD2. The germline gives CDR1 SGHTA, CDR2 FQGNSA. The J segment lost 2 bases and the V segment lost 6 bases, leaving 4 bases of the junction unmatched. This CDR3 has 15 residues. The CDR3: CASRGTSGTTDTQYF. CDR3 coding DNA: TGTGCCAGCAGGGGGACTAGCGGAACCACAGATACGCAGTATTTT. The whole variable domain, filled in from reference TRBV7-2 and TRBJ2-3, reads GAGVSQSPSNKVTEKGKDVELRCDPISGHTALYWYRQSLGQGLEFLIYFQGNSAPDKSGLPSDRFSAERTGGSVSTLTIQRTQQEDSAVYLCASRGTSGTTDTQYFGPGTRLTVL.

The chain employs TRBV5-6 and TRBJ1-1; D may be TRBD1 (5 bases). Trimming stripped 0 bases from V and 5 bases from J, with 5 bases between. Germline-derived CDR1 and CDR2 are SGHDT and YYEEEE. This CDR3 contains 12 residues. The CDR3 nucleotides are TGTGCCAGCAGCTTGGAGGGGACTGAAGCTTTCTTT. It is translated as CASSLEGTEAFF.

The V and J genes are TRBV28 and TRBJ1-4, with 10 bases matching TRBD1. Germline lookup yields CDR1 MDHEN and CDR2 SYDVKM. The junction had 7 bases not matched to a gene; V was cut back by 2 bases and J by 7 bases. The CDR3 covers 16 residues. The CDR3 DNA follows: TGTGCCAGCAGTTTAACCGGGACAGGGGCCCTTGAAAAACTGTTTTTT. This gives the protein CASSLTGTGALEKLFF.

V gene TRBV19 combines with J gene TRBJ2-1, with D tentatively TRBD2 (6 bases). This CDR3 region has 15 residues. The V gene lost 7 bases and the J gene lost 2 bases, with 15 bases spanning the gap. CDR1 is LNHDA, CDR2 SQIVND, per germline (reference sequence). The CDR3 DNA sequence: TGTGCCAGTACCATTACTAGCCGCACCTACAATGAGCAGTTCTTC. Translated, it gives CASTITSRTYNEQFF.

The chain combines TRBV3-1 (or the pseudogene TRBV3-2) with TRBJ2-7; a weak D match, TRBD2 (5 bases). The CDR3 contains 14 residues. V was pared by 1 base and J by 13 bases, with 20 bases between. From germline, CDR1 is LGHDT and CDR2 YNNKEL (reference sequence). CDR3: CASSQGVGGRKKYF. As DNA, the CDR3 is TGTGCCAGCAGCCAAGGGGTAGGAGGTCGCAAAAAATACTTC.

The genes are TRBV5-8 and TRBJ1-2; D ambiguous. The CDR3 runs 16 residues. CDR1 is SGHTS, CDR2 YDEGEE, per germline. V was trimmed by 4 bases and J by 3 bases, leaving 19 bases between them. The CDR3 region has the DNA TGTGCCAGCAGCCTTTTAGGAGGTTACCGGGACTATGGCTACACCTTC. Translated: CASSLLGGYRDYGYTF. Full variable domain (remainder filled in from reference TRBV5-8 and TRBJ1-2): EAGVTQSPTHLIKTRGQQATLRCSPISGHTSVYWYQQALGLGLQFLLWYDEGEERNRGNFPPRFSGRQFPNYSSELNVNALELEDSALYLCASSLLGGYRDYGYTFGSGTRLTVV.

V is TRBV18 and J is TRBJ2-7, with D perhaps TRBD1 (5 bases). Deletions cut 0 bases from V and 3 bases from J, with 12 bases between. The CDR3 is 15 residues long. The germline V gene has CDR1 KGHSH and CDR2 LQKENI. CDR3 DNA sequence: TGTGCCAGCTCACCACCGAACCAGGGATACTACGAGCAGTACTTC. This codes for CASSPPNQGYYEQYF.

The chain recombines TRBV21-1 with TRBJ2-5; the table calls TRBD2, which could not be checked here. TRBV21-1 is an annotated pseudogene. CDR3 length: 15 residues. Here the CDR3 DNA reads TGTGCCAGCAGCCCTAGAATAGCGGGGTTAGAGACCCAGTACTTC. Translation: CASSPRIAGLETQYF.

This clone has more than one count but fewer than ten. The chain links TRBV24-1 to TRBJ2-7; 8 positions agree with TRBD1. The CDR3 loop spans 15 amino acids. Per germline, CDR1 KGHDR and CDR2 SFDVKD. V gave up 4 bases and J gave up 4 bases; unmatched junction bases: 8. This CDR3 reads CATSDLQGDRYEQYF. CDR3 bases: TGTGCCACCAGTGACCTACAGGGGGATCGGTACGAGCAGTACTTC.

V is TRBV2 and J is TRBJ2-7, with 8 bases fitting TRBD1. The germline gives CDR1 SNHLY, CDR2 FYNNEI. The CDR3 is made up of 13 amino acids. With V trimmed by 3 bases and J by 3 bases, 1 base remained unmatched. CDR3 sequence reads: CASSDRGLYEQYF. The DNA of the CDR3 is TGTGCCAGCAGTGACAGGGGGCTCTACGAGCAGTACTTC.